Included here is one TCR beta chain sequence, with context. Its antigen is unknown. Profiled with immunoSEQ multiplex PCR; TCRdb holds only in-frame clones, not every one. The top ten hold roughly 0.82% of the sample, which has about 360,000 clones, about nine tenths seen once. These data originate in a study of cytomegalovirus exposure and HLA in healthy donors. Looking at the study overall: In a later analysis, it was reported that the approximately 110 validation repertoires had been produced on the same platform as the 690 or so repertoires belonging to the first cohort. Findings and caveats of the study: Despite most TCR sequences being rare, some public TCRs occurred in many donors.

Germline CDR1 reads MDHEN; CDR2 reads SYDVKM. The CDR3 contains 14 residues. With 4 bases clipped from V and 1 base from J, the junction kept 3 bases outside the gene matches. The donors belonged to the approximately 110-subject validation cohort, separate from the approximately 670-subject first cohort. The chain uses TRBV28 and TRBJ1-2, with 7 bases aligning to TRBD1. Sequenced material: PBMCs. The receptor comes from a woman aged 18-29 years in good health and CMV-seronegative. The DNA of the CDR3 is TGTGCCAGCAGTTCAGGGGGTGGTAACTATGGCTACACCTTC. Residues: CASSSGGGNYGYTF.